The source of this T cell receptor (beta chain) is a study of T-cell memory formation after mild COVID-19. The study's findings and limits: Some clones that responded turned up in pre-infection memory, which suggests that cross-reactive memory joined in.

Notes on this clonotype: The antigen is not known.

TCRdb re-called the 5' RACE reads with MiXCR, one entry per CDR3 protein. The sample carries roughly 250,000 distinct CDR3 sequences, 16% recorded once. This sequence originates from a man between 18 and 35 years old who had mild COVID-19 (a few samples of this study predate the infection). Cell type and time point are not known. Sequenced input: PBMCs or a T cell subset sorted from them (not recorded which).

The CDR3, as DNA: TGTGCCAGCAGCCTCAATCCAGGGGGGTACACCGGGGAGCTGTTTTTT. This codes for CASSLNPGGYTGELFF. The gene calls are TRBV11-2 and TRBJ2-2; D possibly corresponds to TRBD1 (7 bases). Trimming shortened V by 5 bases and J by 3 bases, and 16 bases separated the two germline ends. The CDR3 covers 16 residues. Germline CDR1 SGHAT, CDR2 FQNNGV. Supplemented by reference TRBV11-2 and TRBJ2-2, the full variable domain reads EAGVAQSPRYKIIEKRQSVAFWCNPISGHATLYWYQQILGQGPKLLIQFQNNGVVDDSQLPKDRFSAERLKGVDSTLKIQPAKLEDSAVYLCASSLNPGGYTGELFFGEGSRLTVL.